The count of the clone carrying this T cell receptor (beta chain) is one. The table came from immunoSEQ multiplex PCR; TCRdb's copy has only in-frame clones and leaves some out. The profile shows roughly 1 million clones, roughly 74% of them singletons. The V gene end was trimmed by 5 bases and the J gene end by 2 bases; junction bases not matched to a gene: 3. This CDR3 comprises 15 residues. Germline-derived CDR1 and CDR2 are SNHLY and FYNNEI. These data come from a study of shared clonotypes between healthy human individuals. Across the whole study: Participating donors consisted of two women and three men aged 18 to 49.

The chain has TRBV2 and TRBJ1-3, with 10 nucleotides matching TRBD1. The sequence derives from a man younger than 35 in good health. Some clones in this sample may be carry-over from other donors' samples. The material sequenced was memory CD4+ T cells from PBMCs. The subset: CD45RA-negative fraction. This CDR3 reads CASSSDRGPGNTIYF. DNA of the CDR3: TGTGCCAGCAGTTCAGACAGGGGGCCTGGAAACACCATATATTTT.